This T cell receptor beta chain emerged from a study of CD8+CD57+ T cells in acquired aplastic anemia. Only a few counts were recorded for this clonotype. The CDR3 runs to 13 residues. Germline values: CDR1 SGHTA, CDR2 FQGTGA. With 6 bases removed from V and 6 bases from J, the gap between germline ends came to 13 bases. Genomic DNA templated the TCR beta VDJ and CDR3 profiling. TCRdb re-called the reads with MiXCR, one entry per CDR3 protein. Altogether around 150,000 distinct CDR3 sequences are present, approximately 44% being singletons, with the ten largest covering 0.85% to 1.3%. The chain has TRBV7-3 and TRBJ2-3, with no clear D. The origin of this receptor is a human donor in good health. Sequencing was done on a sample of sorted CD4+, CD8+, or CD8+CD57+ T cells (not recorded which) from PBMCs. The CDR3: CASSHGEVDTQYF. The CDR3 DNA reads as TGTGCCAGCAGTCACGGCGAGGTGGATACGCAGTATTTT.